Below are 16 T cell receptor beta chains sequenced from a single sample in a study of human T cells and chemical hapten exposure. The time point here: healthy volunteer bleed at 2 weeks. Total RNA came from unfractionated whole blood. Each CDR3 protein gets one entry after TCRdb re-called the RACE reads with MiXCR. This table holds some 120,000 distinct CDR3 sequences, approximately 9.5% found once. The specimen sequenced was whole blood. These receptors originate from a male donor in good health. Some clones in this sample may be carry-over from other donors' samples.

This clonotype appeared a single time. Since a much larger clone is just one base distant, this may be a read error. This rearrangement joins TRBV15 to TRBJ1-5; D uncertain. Germline CDR1 is LNHNV and CDR2 is YYDKDF (reference sequence). The CDR3 consists of 16 residues. Written as DNA, the CDR3 is TGTGTCACCAGCAGAGACCGGGGTAATCAGGATCAGCCCCAGCATTTT. Its translation is CVTSRDRGNQDQPQHF.

The rearrangement uses TRBV6-6 and TRBJ1-5, with 7 bases lining up with TRBD1. V dropped 6 bases and J dropped 0; count of bases not matched to a gene: 8. The CDR3 is 16 residues long. The germline gives CDR1 MNHNY, CDR2 SVGAGI (reference sequence). The CDR3 DNA reads as TGTGCCAGCAGCGAAACAGGGGAGTATAGCAATCAGCCCCAGCATTTT. This codes for CASSETGEYSNQPQHF.

CDR3 loop: CASSLVGGDGANVLTF. The CDR3 DNA follows: TGTGCCAGCAGCTTAGTCGGGGGAGATGGGGCCAACGTCCTGACTTTC. The V and J genes are TRBV7-2 and TRBJ2-6; D is possibly TRBD2 (6 bases). V lost 1 base to trimming and J lost 3 bases, with 10 bases between them. The CDR3 is made up of 16 amino acids. In germline, CDR1 is SGHTA, CDR2 FQGNSA.

Ten or more counts support this clonotype. The chain has TRBV7-2 and TRBJ2-7; D not certain. V lost 1 base and J lost 0, with 7 bases in between. The germline gives CDR1 SGHTA, CDR2 FQGNSA. The CDR3 sequence is 14 residues long. CDR3 nucleotides: TGTGCCAGCAGCTTAGGGCACCTCTCCTACGAGCAGTACTTC. Translation: CASSLGHLSYEQYF.

This chain connects TRBV14 to TRBJ2-7; possibly TRBD1 or TRBD2 for D (5 bases each). Trimming shortened V by 3 bases and J by 0 bases, and 9 bases separated the two germline ends. Germline V gene sequence: CDR1 SGHDN, CDR2 FVKESK. The CDR3 totals 14 residues. This CDR3 is CASSHLGTSYEQYF. For the CDR3, the DNA is TGTGCCAGCAGCCATCTAGGGACCTCCTACGAGCAGTACTTC. Full variable domain (outside the CDR3, taken from reference TRBV14 and TRBJ2-7): EAGVTQFPSHSVIEKGQTVTLRCDPISGHDNLYWYRRVMGKEIKFLLHFVKESKQDESGMPNNRFLAERTGGTYSTLKVQPAELEDSGVYFCASSHLGTSYEQYFGPGTRLTVT.

This clonotype has more than one count but fewer than ten. V is TRBV12-3 or TRBV12-4 and J is TRBJ1-5, with D unresolved. The CDR3 is made up of 14 amino acids. The V end lost 5 bases, the J end lost 3 bases, and 11 bases lay between the germline ends. The CDR3 sequence is CASSTDGNNQPQHF. Written as DNA, the CDR3 is TGTGCCAGCAGTACCGACGGTAACAATCAGCCCCAGCATTTT.

This clonotype was seen a few times. The chain uses TRBV6-1 and TRBJ2-5; D is ambiguous. The CDR3 consists of 17 residues. V gave up 2 bases and J gave up 4 bases, with 20 bases separating them. Germline loops: CDR1 MNHNS, CDR2 SASEGT. CDR3 coding DNA: TGTGCCAGCAGTGAATCGGCCAGGACGGCGGATAGAGAGACCCAGTACTTC. Amino acids: CASSESARTADRETQYF.

This clonotype was counted between two and nine times. The chain combines TRBV6-2 or TRBV6-3 with TRBJ2-2, with TRBD1 matching 9 bases. In germline, CDR1 is MNHEY, CDR2 SVGEGT. The CDR3 runs 18 residues. V lost 3 bases, J lost 2 bases, and 10 bases stayed unmatched. CDR3 amino acids: CASSYVGRGQGNTGELFF. The CDR3, as DNA: TGTGCCAGCAGTTATGTGGGCAGGGGACAGGGAAACACCGGGGAGCTGTTTTTT.

The J gene is TRBJ2-7, the V gene TRBV18, with TRBD1 matching over 7 bases. CDR3 size: 16 residues. V lost 1 base to trimming and J lost 2 bases; unmatched junction nucleotides: 8. The germline CDR1 and CDR2 sequences are KGHSH and LQKENI. CDR3: CASSPQQGPRTYEQYF. The CDR3 DNA sequence: TGTGCCAGCTCACCACAACAGGGGCCCCGCACCTACGAGCAGTACTTC. Full variable domain (outside the CDR3, taken from reference TRBV18 and TRBJ2-7): NAGVMQNPRHLVRRRGQEARLRCSPMKGHSHVYWYRQLPEEGLKFMVYLQKENIIDESGMPKERFSAEFPKEGPSILRIQQVVRGDSAAYFCASSPQQGPRTYEQYFGPGTRLTVT.

This clonotype was detected many times. The chain is built from TRBV20-1 and TRBJ2-5; 7 bases are shared with TRBD2. V shed 6 bases and J 1 base; nucleotides not matched to a gene: 8. The CDR3 contains 14 residues. Per the germline V gene, CDR1 is DFQATT and CDR2 is SNEGSKA (reference sequence). CDR3 amino acids: CSAGLAAIQETQYF. In DNA form, the CDR3 reads TGCAGTGCAGGGCTAGCGGCCATCCAAGAGACCCAGTACTTC.

This clonotype was seen repeatedly, ten times or more. V and J are TRBV14 and TRBJ2-2, with D possibly matching TRBD2 (7 bases). Germline V gives CDR1 SGHDN, CDR2 FVKESK. V shed 3 bases and J shed 4 bases, with 18 bases lying between them. The CDR3 runs 17 residues. The CDR3 sequence is CASSHQFGGPGTGELFF. DNA for the CDR3: TGTGCCAGCAGCCACCAATTCGGGGGGCCGGGCACCGGGGAGCTGTTTTTT.

This clonotype was detected ten times or more. The V call is TRBV11-2, the J call TRBJ2-5; D call uncertain. The CDR3 runs 14 residues. The V end was cut by 7 bases, the J end by 7 bases, with 19 bases between. From germline, CDR1 is SGHAT and CDR2 FQNNGV. CDR3 sequence: CASTATPLGATQYF. The CDR3 DNA sequence: TGTGCCAGCACCGCGACTCCCCTCGGTGCGACCCAGTACTTC.

In its sample, this clonotype was seen a few times. This rearrangement joins TRBV7-2 to TRBJ2-5, with no clear D. The V gene's germline CDR1 is SGHTA and CDR2 FQGNSA. The CDR3 sequence is 15 residues long. The V end was cut by 2 bases, the J end by 1 base, with 11 bases between. CDR3 sequence: CASSLLPAIQETQYF. The DNA for the CDR3 is TGTGCCAGCAGCTTACTGCCAGCGATCCAAGAGACCCAGTACTTC.

This clonotype was observed at least ten times. This rearrangement joins TRBV6-4 to TRBJ1-1, with a tentative D call TRBD1 (6 bases). CDR1 MRHNA and CDR2 SNTAGT come from the germline V gene. V was shortened by 6 bases and J by 6 bases, with 20 bases between the two germline ends. CDR3 length: 15 residues. The chain's CDR3 is CASSPHRGGVSEAFF. The CDR3 nucleotides are TGTGCCAGCAGCCCCCATAGGGGGGGCGTATCTGAAGCTTTCTTT.

Ten or more counts support this clonotype. V usage is TRBV6-1 and J usage is TRBJ2-2; D call uncertain. Germline lookup yields CDR1 MNHNS and CDR2 SASEGT. The CDR3 sequence is 13 residues long. The V gene lost 2 bases and the J gene lost 4 bases, with 5 bases spanning the gap. This CDR3 is CASSEQGTGELFF. As DNA, the CDR3 is TGTGCCAGCAGTGAACAAGGCACCGGGGAGCTGTTTTTT.

The chain has TRBV12-3 or TRBV12-4 and TRBJ2-1; 8 bases line up with TRBD1. The CDR3 is 14 amino acids. The J segment lost 10 bases and the V segment lost 5 bases, leaving 10 bases of the junction unmatched. This CDR3 is CASSHLDRAWEQFF. The CDR3 DNA reads as TGTGCCAGCAGTCACTTGGACAGGGCTTGGGAGCAGTTCTTC.